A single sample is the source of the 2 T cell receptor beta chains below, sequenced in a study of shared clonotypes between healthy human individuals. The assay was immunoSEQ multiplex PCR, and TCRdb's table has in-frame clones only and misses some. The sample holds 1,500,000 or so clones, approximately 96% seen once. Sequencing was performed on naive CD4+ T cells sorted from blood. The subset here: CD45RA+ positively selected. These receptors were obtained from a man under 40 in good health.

CDR3 in DNA: TGTGCCATCAAGGGGACAGGGGACTACGAGCAGTACTTC. This codes for CAIKGTGDYEQYF. This chain uses TRBV10-3 with TRBJ2-7; 10 bases map to TRBD1. Germline assignment: CDR1 ENHRY and CDR2 SYGVKD. The CDR3 sequence is 13 residues long. J gave up 3 bases and V 7 bases, and 3 bases lay outside the gene matches.

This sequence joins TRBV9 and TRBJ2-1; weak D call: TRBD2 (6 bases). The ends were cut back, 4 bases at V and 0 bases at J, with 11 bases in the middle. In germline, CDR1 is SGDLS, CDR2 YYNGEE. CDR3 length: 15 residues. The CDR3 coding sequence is TGTGCCAGCAGCCTCGGGACTGGCTCCTACAATGAGCAGTTCTTC. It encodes CASSLGTGSYNEQFF.